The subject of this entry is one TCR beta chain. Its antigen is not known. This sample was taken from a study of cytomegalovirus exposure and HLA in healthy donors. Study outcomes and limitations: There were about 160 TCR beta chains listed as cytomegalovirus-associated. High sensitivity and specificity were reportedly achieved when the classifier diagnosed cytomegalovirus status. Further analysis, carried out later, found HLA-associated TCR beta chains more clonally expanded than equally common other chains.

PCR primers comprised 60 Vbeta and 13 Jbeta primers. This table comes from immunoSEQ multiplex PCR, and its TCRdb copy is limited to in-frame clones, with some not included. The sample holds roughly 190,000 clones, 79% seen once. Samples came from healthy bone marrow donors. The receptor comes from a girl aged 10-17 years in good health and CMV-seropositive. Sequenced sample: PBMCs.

Here the CDR3 DNA reads TGTGCCTGGGACAGGGCTACTGAAGCTTTCTTT. Residues: CAWDRATEAFF. The chain uses TRBV30 and TRBJ1-1; 7 nucleotides agree with TRBD1. Germline V CDR1 and CDR2: GTSNPN, SVGIG (reference sequence). This CDR3 contains 11 residues. Trimming took 5 bases from V and 5 from J; bases not matched to a gene: 2.